Below are 15 T cell receptor beta chains sequenced from a single sample in a study of long-term antiretroviral therapy in people with HIV. The assay used was immunoSEQ (version v3.0), run at survey level. TCRdb keeps only in-frame clones here, not all; method: immunoSEQ multiplex PCR. The sample records some 17,000 clones, around 74% being singletons. The source material was unsorted PBMCs, sampled at the start of antiretroviral therapy. The receptors shown here come from a man aged 30 to 45 with HIV.

The chain employs TRBV5-5 and TRBJ1-2; tentatively, D is TRBD1 (6 bases). CDR3 length equals 13 residues. V lost 4 bases, J lost 6 bases, and 13 bases lay in between. Germline V lookup: CDR1 SGHKS, CDR2 YYEKEE (reference sequence). CDR3 sequence reads: CASSLGAGHGYTF. CDR3 DNA: TGTGCCAGCAGCCTGGGGGCAGGGCATGGCTACACCTTC. The full variable domain, in which reference TRBV5-5 and TRBJ1-2 provide the parts outside the CDR3, is DAGVTQSPTHLIKTRGQQVTLRCSPISGHKSVSWYQQVLGQGPQFIFQYYEKEERGRGNFPDRFSARQFPNYSSELNVNALLLGDSALYLCASSLGAGHGYTFGSGTRLTVV.

The genes are TRBV9 and TRBJ2-5; possible D gene TRBD1, 5 bases. This CDR3 region has 14 residues. Trimming cost V 4 bases and J 3 bases, with 13 bases left between them. Germline-derived CDR1 and CDR2 are SGDLS and YYNGEE. This CDR3 reads CASSTPGYEETQYF. DNA for the CDR3: TGTGCCAGCAGCACACCAGGGTATGAAGAGACCCAGTACTTC. Full variable domain (outside the CDR3, taken from reference TRBV9 and TRBJ2-5): DSGVTQTPKHLITATGQRVTLRCSPRSGDLSVYWYQQSLDQGLQFLIQYYNGEERAKGNILERFSAQQFPDLHSELNLSSLELGDSALYFCASSTPGYEETQYFGPGTRLLVL.

The chain carries TRBV5-5 and TRBJ1-2; D is undetermined. From germline, CDR1 is SGHKS and CDR2 YYEKEE (reference sequence). Trimming shortened V by 4 bases and J by 8 bases, and 18 bases separated the two germline ends. This CDR3 region has 14 residues. CDR3 residues: CASSQGWAPLGYTF. For the CDR3, the DNA is TGTGCCAGCAGCCAAGGGTGGGCGCCTTTAGGCTACACCTTC.

The chain links TRBV19 to TRBJ2-3, with a weak D call TRBD1 (6 bases). Germline V gene data show CDR1 as LNHDA and CDR2 as SQIVND (reference sequence). V dropped 6 bases and J dropped 2 bases, with 15 bases sitting between them. The CDR3 has 15 residues. The CDR3 DNA follows: TGTGCCAGTAGGAAGGGGGTAGTCCCCACAGATACGCAGTATTTT. Amino acid sequence: CASRKGVVPTDTQYF.

The chain has TRBV29-1 and TRBJ2-7; TRBD2 agrees at 7 bases. Germline values: CDR1 SQVTM, CDR2 ANQGSEA. V gave up 5 bases and J gave up 6 bases; unmatched junction bases: 10. This CDR3 has 13 amino acids. The CDR3 DNA sequence: TGCAGCGTTTCGACGGGGGGAGGAAGCGAGCAGTACTTC. This codes for CSVSTGGGSEQYF.

The chain is built from TRBV25-1 and TRBJ2-1; tentatively, D is TRBD1 (5 bases). V lost 6 bases and J lost 4, with 10 bases in between. Germline-derived CDR1 and CDR2 are MGHDK and SYGVNS. CDR3 length: 13 amino acids. The CDR3 sequence: CASSSQGYNEQFF. The DNA for the CDR3 is TGTGCCAGCAGCAGTCAGGGATACAATGAGCAGTTCTTC.

Within the sample, this clone is large. The chain employs TRBV10-3 and TRBJ2-1; possible D gene TRBD1, 5 bases. The CDR3 spans 16 residues. CDR1 is ENHRY and CDR2 is SYGVKD in the germline V gene. Trimming removed 5 bases at V and 6 bases at J, with 20 bases between. In DNA form, the CDR3 reads TGTGCCATCAGTAACAGGACGTCCGGACGGGCCAATGAGCAGTTCTTC. This gives the protein CAISNRTSGRANEQFF.

Only one count was recorded for this clone. V and J are TRBV4-1 and TRBJ2-5; TRBD2 agrees at 11 bases. CDR1 MGHRA and CDR2 YSYEKL come from the germline V gene. The V and J ends lost 8 bases and 3 bases, in that order; junction bases with no gene match: 14. This CDR3 has 17 residues. The CDR3 here is CASRGVGLAEEEETQYF. DNA for the CDR3: TGCGCCAGCCGCGGGGTGGGACTAGCGGAGGAGGAAGAGACCCAGTACTTC.

The chain uses TRBV27 and TRBJ1-2; 10 bases fit TRBD1. CDR3 length equals 14 residues. V was pared by 4 bases and J by 9 bases, with 8 bases of the junction left unmatched. Germline V gives CDR1 MNHEY, CDR2 SMNVEV (reference sequence). The CDR3 DNA reads as TGTGCCAGCAGTTCCCCAGGGACAGGGGTTAGCTACACCTTC. It codes for CASSSPGTGVSYTF.

V usage is TRBV21-1 and J usage is TRBJ2-1. TRBV21-1 is classified as a pseudogene. This CDR3 is built from 12 residues. The CDR3 coding sequence is TGTGCGCCCCCGGGACCAAGCAATGAGCAGTTCTTC. It encodes CAPPGPSNEQFF.

In DNA, the CDR3 is TGTGCCTGGAGTGTGGGTAACGAGCAGTTCTTC. Protein: CAWSVGNEQFF. V gene TRBV30 combines with J gene TRBJ2-1; D remains ambiguous. V was clipped by 0 bases and J by 10 bases, with 7 bases between them. The CDR3 is 11 amino acids. CDR1 and CDR2 from the germline V gene are GTSNPN and SVGIG (reference sequence).

There are a few counts of this clone. The V and J genes are TRBV15 and TRBJ2-7; no firm D call. Germline CDR1 and CDR2: LNHNV and YYDKDF (reference sequence). The CDR3 is 13 amino acids. V was cut by 5 bases and J by 5 bases, with 13 bases left in between. CDR3 DNA: TGTGCCACCAGCTACACTACATGGGACGAGCAGTACTTC. The encoded protein is CATSYTTWDEQYF.

This clone was seen only a few times. The chain uses TRBV27 and TRBJ2-7; 10 positions agree with TRBD2. CDR3 size: 17 residues. Germline-derived CDR1 and CDR2 are MNHEY and SMNVEV (reference sequence). V gave up 2 bases and J gave up 5 bases; unmatched junction bases: 12. This CDR3 is CASSLKASGSLRDEQYF. CDR3 coding DNA: TGTGCCAGCAGTTTAAAGGCTAGCGGGAGTTTAAGGGACGAGCAGTACTTC.

The V gene is TRBV18, the J gene TRBJ2-7, with TRBD1 matching 7 bases. CDR3 length: 13 amino acids. The V gene end was trimmed by 4 bases and the J gene end by 5 bases; junction bases not matched to a gene: 5. Per germline, CDR1 KGHSH and CDR2 LQKENI. The CDR3 loop reads CASSLRQGHEQYF. The CDR3 DNA follows: TGTGCCAGCTCACTTCGACAGGGCCACGAGCAGTACTTC. Using reference TRBV18 and TRBJ2-7 for the parts outside the CDR3, the full variable domain is NAGVMQNPRHLVRRRGQEARLRCSPMKGHSHVYWYRQLPEEGLKFMVYLQKENIIDESGMPKERFSAEFPKEGPSILRIQQVVRGDSAAYFCASSLRQGHEQYFGPGTRLTVT.

This chain joins TRBV5-8 and TRBJ1-1; D is perhaps TRBD1 (5 bases). CDR1 and CDR2 from the germline V gene are SGHTS and YDEGEE. V lost 2 bases and J 4 bases, leaving 12 bases between the germline ends. This CDR3 comprises 14 residues. The CDR3 bases are TGTGCCAGCAGCTTCCGGGGGACGGGCACTGAAGCTTTCTTT. This codes for CASSFRGTGTEAFF.